The clone carrying this T cell receptor beta chain was counted between two and nine times. Its antigen is still unknown. CD45RO/CCR7/CD25/CD127/CD95/CD27 staining was used to isolate CD4+ naive, central memory, regulatory and stem cell-like memory cells by sorting. This sample stems from a study of beta chain features in type 1 diabetes. Study observations and caveats: Cells with high TCR expression could be over-represented when cDNA is sequenced. Naive, central memory and Treg TCRB repertoires seemed to resemble each other more closely in patients than they did in healthy donors. For Type 1 diabetes patients, all four CD4+ subsets carried TCRB CDR3s that were moderately but significantly shorter.

Every isolated RNA sample was fully reverse transcribed, so sequencing captured expressed TCRB transcripts. The repertoire was sequenced with immunoSEQ multiplex PCR; TCRdb's copy has only in-frame clones and lacks some. The repertoire consists of 150,000 to 200,000 clones, with about 8.3% occurring once and the leading ten covering around 0.56%. The germline V and J ends were trimmed by 0 bases and 2 bases, with 5 bases remaining between them. Germline CDR1 reads SGHAT; CDR2 reads FQNNGV. The CDR3 covers 14 residues. This receptor was identified in a woman younger than 30 with type 1 diabetes. V usage is TRBV11-2 and J usage is TRBJ1-5; perhaps TRBD1 as D (5 bases). The sample was central memory CD4+ T cells from blood. The CDR3 DNA reads as TGTGCCAGCAGCTTAGACAGGGGCAATCAGCCCCAGCATTTT. Its protein product is CASSLDRGNQPQHF.